The TCR beta chain described here comes from a study of CD8 T cells in Susac syndrome. The germline V gene has CDR1 MNHEY and CDR2 SVGEGT. With 3 bases removed from V and 8 bases from J, the gap between germline ends came to 5 bases. CDR3 length equals 11 residues. The sequenced target, TCR beta, came from blood CD8+ and CD4+ T cells. TEMRA cells were FACS-enriched, with CD8+ and CD4+ T cells isolated negatively. RNA totalling about 0.45 to 1 ug underwent reverse transcription with random hexamers. TCRdb recomputed calls from the immunoSEQ multiplex PCR reads with MiXCR, one row per CDR3 protein. The table records some 130,000 distinct CDR3 sequences, approximately 89% of them present only once.

The sequencing sample was made of CD8+ T cells from PBMCs. This receptor was obtained from a human donor with multiple sclerosis. The rearrangement links TRBV6-2 or TRBV6-3 to TRBJ2-1; D is unresolved. The CDR3 DNA reads TGTGCCAGCAGTTATGCGCATGAGCAGTTCTTC. Translating gives CASSYAHEQFF.